The rows below give T cell receptor beta chains drawn from one sample of a study of human T cells and chemical hapten exposure. A single record per CDR3 protein comes from TCRdb applying MiXCR to the RACE reads. This table holds 75,000 to 100,000 distinct CDR3 sequences, 9.3% found once. Sequences were derived from whole blood, sampled in connection with sensitization to the hapten diphenylcyclopropenone (DPC). Receptors were obtained from a woman aged 40 to 55 with alopecia areata. Some clones in this sample may be carry-over from other donors' samples. CDR3s leave out the opening cysteine and the closing phenylalanine or tryptophan.

v_gene: TRBV7-2; j_gene: TRBJ2-5; CDR3aa: ASRSAGGWQETQY
v_gene: TRBV18; j_gene: TRBJ2-3; CDR3aa: ASSEPVSYTQY
v_gene: TRBV18; j_gene: TRBJ2-2; CDR3aa: ASSPSSGVAIGTGELF
v_gene: TRBV6-2/TRBV6-3; j_gene: TRBJ1-5; CDR3aa: ASRLTGSDQPQH
v_gene: TRBV24-1; j_gene: TRBJ2-5; CDR3aa: ATSDWDRGKETQY
v_gene: TRBV11-2; j_gene: TRBJ2-5; CDR3aa: ASSAGGETQY
v_gene: TRBV7-3; j_gene: TRBJ2-1; CDR3aa: ASSRDTSGGSSYNEQF
v_gene: TRBV7-2; j_gene: TRBJ2-7; CDR3aa: ASSFRERGEQY
v_gene: TRBV6-2/TRBV6-3; j_gene: TRBJ1-1; CDR3aa: ASSYGFARGFPEAF
v_gene: TRBV20-1; j_gene: TRBJ1-4; CDR3aa: SARHATNEKLF
v_gene: TRBV7-2; j_gene: TRBJ2-5; CDR3aa: ASSPRAAREETQY
v_gene: TRBV28; j_gene: TRBJ1-4; CDR3aa: ASSFRGMAEKLF
v_gene: TRBV7-9; j_gene: TRBJ2-3; CDR3aa: ASSLDQGGDTQY
v_gene: TRBV18; j_gene: TRBJ1-1; CDR3aa: ASSPGGLNTEAF
v_gene: TRBV29-1; j_gene: TRBJ2-3; CDR3aa: SVDWLAETGTDTQY
v_gene: TRBV20-1; j_gene: TRBJ2-7; CDR3aa: SAPGTLYSREQY
v_gene: TRBV10-3; j_gene: TRBJ2-3; CDR3aa: AISEGLAALSTQY
v_gene: TRBV28; j_gene: TRBJ1-4; CDR3aa: ATEGEKLF
v_gene: TRBV28; j_gene: TRBJ1-4; CDR3aa: ASSLGDEKLF
v_gene: TRBV29-1; j_gene: TRBJ2-5; CDR3aa: SVEMVGLQETQY
v_gene: TRBV6-5; j_gene: TRBJ1-6; CDR3aa: ASRGWDNSPLH
v_gene: TRBV7-9; j_gene: TRBJ2-2; CDR3aa: ASSSRVTGELF
v_gene: TRBV7-3; j_gene: TRBJ1-1; CDR3aa: ASSSQGNTEAF
v_gene: TRBV29-1; j_gene: TRBJ2-1; CDR3aa: SVEGTSIQF
v_gene: TRBV7-9; j_gene: TRBJ2-5; CDR3aa: ASRVFGGTQETQY
v_gene: TRBV28; j_gene: TRBJ2-7; CDR3aa: ASGPSAQY
v_gene: TRBV10-1; j_gene: TRBJ2-7; CDR3aa: ASSESPLGDYEQY
v_gene: TRBV6-5; j_gene: TRBJ1-5; CDR3aa: ASSHPGQREHQPQH
v_gene: TRBV20-1; j_gene: TRBJ2-1; CDR3aa: SARARNEQF
v_gene: TRBV6-1; j_gene: TRBJ2-3; CDR3aa: ASSEAFSGTDTQY
v_gene: TRBV28; j_gene: TRBJ2-7; CDR3aa: ASSSLGWYEQY
v_gene: TRBV14; j_gene: TRBJ1-4; CDR3aa: ASSRGFEKLF
v_gene: TRBV20-1; j_gene: TRBJ1-5; CDR3aa: SATTGGFSNQPQH
v_gene: TRBV5-6; j_gene: TRBJ2-7; CDR3aa: ASSLFRGPPYEQY
v_gene: TRBV29-1; j_gene: TRBJ2-1; CDR3aa: SVDRTSGYNEQF